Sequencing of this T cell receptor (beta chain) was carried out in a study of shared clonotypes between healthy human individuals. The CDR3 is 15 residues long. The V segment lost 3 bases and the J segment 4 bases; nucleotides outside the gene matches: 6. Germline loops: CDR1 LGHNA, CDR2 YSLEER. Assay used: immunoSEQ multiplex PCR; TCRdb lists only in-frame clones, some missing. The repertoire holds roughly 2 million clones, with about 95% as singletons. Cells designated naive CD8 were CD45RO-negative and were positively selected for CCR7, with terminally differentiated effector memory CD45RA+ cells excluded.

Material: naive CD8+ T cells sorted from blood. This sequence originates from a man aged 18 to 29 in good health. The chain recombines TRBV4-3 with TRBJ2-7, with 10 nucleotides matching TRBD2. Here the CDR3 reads CASSQDLAGEYEQYF. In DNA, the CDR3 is TGCGCCAGCAGCCAGGACCTAGCGGGAGAATACGAGCAGTACTTC.